The entry below describes one T cell receptor (beta chain). Original methodology: Counts of nucleated cells, estimated from reference gene primer amplification, were obtained. The protocol was immunoSEQ multiplex PCR, while the TCRdb copy is restricted to in-frame clones and leaves out a portion. That table gives V, J and clone size, and the DNA gave D and trimming. In the table there are 45,000 to 65,000 clones, around 90% of which are singletons. The data were taken from a study of blood T cell repertoires in COVID-19. Study-wide background: Sources were T cells, B-cell-depleted T cells, or PBMCs; the material itself was cDNA or gDNA.

V shed 0 bases and J shed 0 bases, with 12 bases lying between them. The CDR3 sequence is 18 residues long. Germline CDR1 SEHNR, CDR2 FQNEAQ (reference sequence). The sequence came from a human donor with acute or convalescent COVID-19. The donor label of this sample is uncertain. The specimen sequenced was peripheral blood. The chain joins TRBV7-9 to TRBJ2-6; maybe TRBD1 (6 bases). CDR3 region: CASSLAGTINSGANVLTF. The CDR3 DNA reads TGTGCCAGCAGCTTAGCCGGGACAATCAACTCTGGGGCCAACGTCCTGACTTTC.